What follows describes a single TCR beta chain. What it binds is unknown. The data are from a study of T cell responses to AZD1222 COVID-19 vaccine. Second doses at about 4 or about 12 weeks were pooled. Findings and caveats of the study: Vaccine-related CD4 TCRs covered spike, predominating at 160-218 and 743-854. Following two doses of AZD1222, Spike-specific TCR breadth and depth rose. White British donors predominated, females outnumbered males, and clonal diversity was possibly underestimated.

Method: immunoSEQ multiplex PCR; TCRdb's copy keeps in-frame clones and lacks some. The sample includes 20,000 to 30,000 clones, roughly 91% seen only once; the top ten take under 35%. This receptor was obtained from an adult who received the AZD1222 COVID-19 vaccine. This sample comprised peripheral blood, obtained 28 days after the second AZD1222 dose.

CDR3 loop: CATSDGGTSGKADTQYF. CDR3 sequence (DNA): TGTGCCACCAGTGATGGAGGGACTAGCGGGAAAGCAGATACGCAGTATTTT. The chain combines TRBV24-1 with TRBJ2-3; 13 nucleotides line up with TRBD2. Germline CDR1 KGHDR, CDR2 SFDVKD. Trimming took 3 bases from V and 4 from J; bases not matched to a gene: 6. The CDR3 loop spans 17 amino acids.